Given below is one TCR beta chain in context. The antigen this receptor binds is unknown. The sample holds no much larger clone one base away, and base qualities are not on file. This entry comes from a study of identical twins (TCRdb year 2016). About the investigation overall: TCR alpha and beta repertoires from monozygotic twins, unrelated adults of various ages and cord blood were deep-sequenced to test whether fetal clonotypes persist. Replicate twin experiments were performed at different times using different library preparation protocols to rule out contamination.

Points the paper makes about the study in general: Out-of-frame TCR alpha sequences shared between twins showed an excess of low generation-probability sequences compared with coincidental sharing between unrelated individuals. In monozygotic twins, out-of-frame TCR alpha sharing was systematically underestimated by recombination models, although the models agreed with sharing between unrelated individuals. Zero-insertion analyses could be partly confounded by invariant T cells such as MAIT and iNKT, although diverse VJ usage argued against such confounding for most clonotypes. Because the same donors could not be followed over many years, the conclusions relied on cross-sectional statistical analysis. Abundant cord blood beta clonotypes had fewer insertions, young adult naive repertoires showed a similar but weaker trend, and memory repertoires showed no such trend. In beta out-of-frame sequences, excess twin sharing was weaker, because having fewer shared sequences lowered the signal-to-noise ratio.

Receptor libraries were prepared by 5' RACE. Sequenced on an Illumina HiSeq 2000. A universal primer binding site was introduced by template switching, and a unique molecular identifier was present in the final cDNA, enabling accurate counting of TCR cDNA molecules. First-strand cDNA for TCR alpha and beta chains was synthesized from specific primers in the conserved constant-segment region. To control for contamination, every cDNA library was double barcoded, receiving both a SMART-Mk sample barcode and Illumina barcodes. TruSeq adapter sequences along with Illumina sample barcodes were introduced in two successive PCR steps. The Illumina HiSeq platform was used with custom primers to sequence TCR alpha and beta cDNA libraries. Processing in the source paper ran as follows. MiGEC was used to process raw reads and extract unique molecular identifiers, and MiXCR was used to find CDR3 positions. For each individual, recombination models were inferred using an EM algorithm with the repgenHMM and IGoR tools. The analysis of shared clonotypes was done with the tcR package in R, with sharing normalized by the product of cloneset sizes. Out-of-frame nonproductive sequences were analyzed to study raw recombination free of thymic and clonal selection effects. TCRdb reprocessed the public reads (quality trimming at Q25 with fastp, clone calling with MiXCR) and kept in-frame beta chains. Merged by CDR3 protein, the rows form single entries marked with the most common genes and DNA. The authors' filters were not applied to this entry. The sample records about 690,000 distinct CDR3 sequences, around 5.7% of which are singletons. The ten biggest clones cover roughly 2% of the sample.

Only healthy Caucasian donors were included. The researchers also sequenced three unrelated adults who were not twins: a male aged 18 to 29, a male aged 50 to 60, and a female aged 50 to 60. Miltenyi CD45RO+ enrichment and human naive T-cell isolation kits were used to isolate memory (CD45RO+) and naive T cells from PBMC. The sequenced sample consisted of naive T cells sorted from blood. The cell subset or site label corresponds to: cells isolated with a human naive T-cell isolation kit. The TCR sequence derives from a man aged 18-30 years in good health.

The encoded CDR3 is CASGSPGLAACHEQFF. The DNA sequence is as follows: TGTGCTAGTGGTTCCCCGGGACTAGCGGCATGCCATGAGCAGTTCTTC. The chain uses TRBV12-5 and TRBJ2-1; 11 bases in the junction line up with TRBD2. CDR1 and CDR2 (LGHNT, FRNRAP) derive from the germline V gene. The V end gives up 4 bases and the J end 8 bases, leaving 10 bases in the junction not matched to a gene. Reading from cysteine to phenylalanine, the CDR3 counts 16 amino acids. The only DNA kept is the CDR3, 48 bases in frame from the first base.